This T cell receptor beta chain was retrieved from a study of blood T cell repertoires in COVID-19. The protocol was immunoSEQ multiplex PCR, while the TCRdb copy is restricted to in-frame clones and leaves out a portion. The data contain around 170,000 clones, around 83% of them singletons. Germline loops: CDR1 SEHNR, CDR2 FQNEAQ (reference sequence). With 1 base removed from V and 12 bases from J, the gap between germline ends came to 15 bases. The CDR3 length is 13 residues. The TCR originated in a human donor in a cohort sampled during active COVID-19. Sequencing was performed on peripheral blood. The chain is built from TRBV7-9 and TRBJ1-1; D uncertain. CDR3 nucleotide sequence: TGTGCCAGCAGCTTAGTTGAGGGTTTGGGAACTTTCTTT. Its protein is CASSLVEGLGTFF. Full variable domain (rest looked up from reference TRBV7-9 and TRBJ1-1): DTGVSQNPRHKITKRGQNVTFRCDPISEHNRLYWYRQTLGQGPEFLTYFQNEAQLEKSRLLSDRFSAERPKGSFSTLEIQRTEQGDSAMYLCASSLVEGLGTFFGQGTRLTVV.